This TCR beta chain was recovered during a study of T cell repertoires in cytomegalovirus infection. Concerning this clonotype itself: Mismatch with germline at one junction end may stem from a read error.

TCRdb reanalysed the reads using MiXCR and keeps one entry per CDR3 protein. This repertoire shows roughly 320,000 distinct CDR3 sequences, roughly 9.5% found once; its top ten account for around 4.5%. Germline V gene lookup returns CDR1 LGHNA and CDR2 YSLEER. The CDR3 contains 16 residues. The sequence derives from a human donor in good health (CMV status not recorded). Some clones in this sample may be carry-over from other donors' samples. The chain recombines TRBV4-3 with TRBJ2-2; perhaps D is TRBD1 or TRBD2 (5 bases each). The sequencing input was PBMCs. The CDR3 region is CANSHDRWGPSRELFF. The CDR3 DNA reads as TGCGCCAACAGCCACGACCGTTGGGGACCTTCTCGGGAGCTGTTTTTT.